The 23 T cell receptor beta chains below come from one sample, sequenced in a study of T cells after somatic rescue of genetic block. The data were produced by immunoSEQ multiplex PCR, yet TCRdb's version contains in-frame clones alone and is incomplete. The sample gives fewer than 150,000 clones, about 89% of which show up once; about 1.5% is in the top ten. The sequenced material came from peripheral blood mononuclear cells (PBMCs). The receptors were sampled from a woman in her late teens or twenties.

This chain uses TRBV9 with TRBJ2-2, with D unclear. CDR3 size: 11 residues. V dropped 6 bases and J dropped 7 bases, with 7 bases sitting between them. CDR1 is SGDLS, CDR2 YYNGEE, per germline. The CDR3 protein is CASTPGGELFF. CDR3 nucleotide sequence: TGTGCCAGCACCCCCGGCGGGGAGCTGTTTTTT.

V is TRBV20-1 and J is TRBJ2-7; D is ambiguous. Germline lookup yields CDR1 DFQATT and CDR2 SNEGSKA (reference sequence). The CDR3 is made up of 11 amino acids. Trimming removed 2 bases at V and 3 bases at J, with 5 bases between. The CDR3 reads CSARIFYEQYF. CDR3 bases: TGCAGTGCTAGAATCTTCTACGAGCAGTACTTC.

The chain recombines TRBV19 with TRBJ1-1, with 10 bases lining up with TRBD1. CDR1 LNHDA and CDR2 SQIVND come from the germline V gene (reference sequence). V was clipped by 5 bases and J by 9 bases; unmatched bases: 9. CDR3 length: 14 residues. CDR3 protein: CASSGRQGAVKAFF. CDR3 DNA: TGTGCCAGTAGTGGTCGACAGGGGGCGGTTAAAGCTTTCTTT.

The chain combines TRBV6-4 with TRBJ1-1; D is uncertain. Trimming left V 3 bases short and J 1 base short, with 6 bases between. This CDR3 has 13 amino acids. Germline V CDR1 and CDR2: MRHNA, SNTAGT. This chain's CDR3 is CASSESSNTEAFF. For the CDR3, the DNA is TGTGCCAGCAGTGAATCGTCGAACACTGAAGCTTTCTTT.

The CDR3 DNA reads as TGTGCCAGCAGCCCCTCGGGCAGCACAGATACGCAGTATTTT. Translated: CASSPSGSTDTQYF. This sequence joins TRBV9 and TRBJ2-3; no definite D call. The germline CDR1 and CDR2 sequences are SGDLS and YYNGEE. The CDR3 covers 14 residues. The V end was cut by 4 bases, the J end by 0 bases, with 9 bases between. Supplemented by reference TRBV9 and TRBJ2-3, the full variable domain reads DSGVTQTPKHLITATGQRVTLRCSPRSGDLSVYWYQQSLDQGLQFLIQYYNGEERAKGNILERFSAQQFPDLHSELNLSSLELGDSALYFCASSPSGSTDTQYFGPGTRLTVL.

The CDR3 DNA sequence: TGTGCCAGCAGTGAAGGCAGTGGGGGCTCCTACAATGAGCAGTTCTTC. Its translation is CASSEGSGGSYNEQFF. J is TRBJ2-1 and V is TRBV2; the D gene could be TRBD1 or TRBD2 (5 bases each). The CDR3 has 16 residues. Germline assignment: CDR1 SNHLY and CDR2 FYNNEI. V was pared by 1 base and J by 0 bases, with 10 bases between.

V is TRBV19 and J is TRBJ2-4, with D possibly TRBD1 on 6 matching bases. V was cut by 7 bases and J by 0 bases, with 16 bases left in between. CDR1 and CDR2 from the germline V gene are LNHDA and SQIVND (reference sequence). This CDR3 has 16 amino acids. CDR3 bases: TGTGCCAGTACAGGGGCAGGGACCTTAGCCAAAAACATTCAGTACTTC. This gives the protein CASTGAGTLAKNIQYF.

V usage is TRBV27 and J usage is TRBJ1-5; perhaps TRBD1 as D (6 bases). The CDR3 runs to 16 residues. Germline assignment: CDR1 MNHEY and CDR2 SMNVEV (reference sequence). With 6 bases removed from V and 4 bases from J, the gap between germline ends came to 19 bases. The CDR3 is CASRLGGVGMNQPQHF. In DNA form, the CDR3 reads TGTGCCAGCAGACTAGGGGGAGTTGGGATGAATCAGCCCCAGCATTTT.

This chain uses TRBV30 with TRBJ2-7; perhaps D is TRBD1 or TRBD2 (5 bases each). The germline V and J ends were trimmed by 3 bases and 3 bases, with 12 bases remaining between them. The CDR3 covers 13 residues. Germline CDR1 GTSNPN, CDR2 SVGIG (reference sequence). The CDR3 DNA follows: TGTGCCTGGAGCGGGACGGGGAACTACGAGCAGTACTTC. It is translated as CAWSGTGNYEQYF.

The chain is built from TRBV4-3 and TRBJ2-3; D ambiguous. This CDR3 region has 16 residues. Trimming shortened V by 0 bases and J by 0 bases, and 10 bases separated the two germline ends. Looked up from germline, CDR1 is LGHNA and CDR2 is YSLEER. The CDR3 sequence is CASSQDWGWSTDTQYF. Here the CDR3 DNA reads TGCGCCAGCAGCCAAGATTGGGGATGGAGCACAGATACGCAGTATTTT.

This rearrangement joins TRBV4-1 to TRBJ1-1; TRBD1 aligns across 7 bases. The V and J ends lost 4 bases and 0 bases, in that order; junction bases with no gene match: 26. This CDR3 spans 22 amino acids. CDR1 is MGHRA and CDR2 is YSYEKL in the germline V gene. In DNA form, the CDR3 reads TGCGCCAGCAGCCGAAGCGCTCACGGGACAGATCCCAGAGTGAGGATGAACACTGAAGCTTTCTTT. Translating gives CASSRSAHGTDPRVRMNTEAFF.

This sequence joins TRBV29-1 and TRBJ1-2, with TRBD1 as a possible D gene (6 bases). The length of the CDR3 is 13 residues. Trimming stripped 7 bases from V and 2 bases from J, with 14 bases between. Germline CDR1 and CDR2: SQVTM and ANQGSEA. Here the CDR3 reads CSARRGRNYGYTF. DNA for the CDR3: TGCAGCGCTCGCAGGGGTCGAAACTATGGCTACACCTTC. Combining the CDR3 with reference TRBV29-1 and TRBJ1-2 gives the whole variable domain SAVISQKPSRDICQRGTSLTIQCQVDSQVTMMFWYRQQPGQSLTLIATANQGSEATYESGFVIDKFPISRPNLTFSTLTVSNMSPEDSSIYLCSARRGRNYGYTFGSGTRLTVV.

The chain joins TRBV7-5 to TRBJ1-5. TRBV7-5 is annotated as a pseudogene. The CDR3 is 16 residues long. Here the CDR3 DNA reads TGTGCCAGAAGCTCCCGTTCCGATCAGGAGAAGGAGCCCCAGCATTTT. Amino acids: CARSSRSDQEKEPQHF.

This clone was seen just once. V gene TRBV7-2 combines with J gene TRBJ2-3, with 11 bases lining up with TRBD2. The V gene's germline CDR1 is SGHTA and CDR2 FQGNSA. The CDR3 has 16 amino acids. V gave up 8 bases and J gave up 1 base; unmatched junction bases: 8. CDR3 residues: CASGLSGGGRTDTQYF. The CDR3 DNA is TGTGCCAGCGGACTTAGCGGGGGGGGACGCACAGATACGCAGTATTTT.

This chain joins TRBV7-2 and TRBJ2-7; possible D gene TRBD2, 5 bases. Trimming removed 5 bases at V and 3 bases at J, with 11 bases between. The CDR3 has 13 amino acids. Germline lookup yields CDR1 SGHTA and CDR2 FQGNSA. In DNA form, the CDR3 reads TGTGCCAGCAGCGACTCCGGGGACTACGAGCAGTACTTC. The encoded protein is CASSDSGDYEQYF.

The rearrangement joins TRBV9 to TRBJ1-6; 9 positions match TRBD1. J lost 9 bases, V lost 0 bases, and 4 bases had no gene match. Germline CDR1 reads SGDLS; CDR2 reads YYNGEE. This CDR3 has 15 residues. The CDR3 nucleotides are TGTGCCAGCAGCGTAGAACAGGGGGCGGGTTCACCCCTCCACTTT. Amino acids: CASSVEQGAGSPLHF.

In the case of this clone: The same CDR3 is also encoded by other DNA sequences in this sample. The V and J genes are TRBV6-5 and TRBJ1-1, with 7 bases fitting TRBD1. Germline V gene lookup returns CDR1 MNHEY and CDR2 SVGAGI. V dropped 4 bases and J dropped 0; count of bases not matched to a gene: 2. This CDR3 is built from 14 residues. The CDR3 coding sequence is TGTGCCAGCAGTTTAGACAGGGTGAACACTGAAGCTTTCTTT. This gives the protein CASSLDRVNTEAFF.

The V and J genes are TRBV30 and TRBJ2-5; D might be TRBD2 (6 bases). Germline assignment: CDR1 GTSNPN and CDR2 SVGIG (reference sequence). This CDR3 region has 13 residues. V was shortened by 0 bases and J by 4 bases, with 9 bases between the two germline ends. The DNA for the CDR3 is TGTGCCTGGAGTGTACGGCGGGGAGAGACCCAGTACTTC. This gives the protein CAWSVRRGETQYF. The full variable domain, in which reference TRBV30 and TRBJ2-5 provide the parts outside the CDR3, is SQTIHQWPATLVQPVGSPLSLECTVEGTSNPNLYWYRQAAGRGLQLLFYSVGIGQISSEVPQNLSASRPQDRQFILSSKKLLLSDSGFYLCAWSVRRGETQYFGPGTRLLVL.

V and J are TRBV7-8 and TRBJ1-1, with TRBD1 as a possible D gene (6 bases). The V and J ends lost 1 base and 3 bases respectively, with 15 bases between them. This CDR3 is built from 16 residues. Germline V gives CDR1 SGHVS, CDR2 FQNEAQ. CDR3 sequence (DNA): TGTGCCAGCAGCTTAGGGGAAAGGGGGTCCGACACTGAAGCTTTCTTT. As protein: CASSLGERGSDTEAFF.

The chain recombines TRBV5-1 with TRBJ1-2; a possible D gene is TRBD1 (6 bases). The CDR3 length is 16 residues. Germline V lookup: CDR1 SGHRS, CDR2 YFSETQ. Deletions cut 4 bases from V and 4 bases from J, with 20 bases between. The CDR3 coding sequence is TGCGCCAGCAGCGGGAACACAGGGAACTACCTCTATGGCTACACCTTC. Its protein product is CASSGNTGNYLYGYTF.

The chain combines TRBV5-4 with TRBJ1-1; TRBD1 agrees at 7 bases. There are 14 residues in the CDR3. J was trimmed by 5 bases and V by 2 bases; bases with no gene match: 6. CDR1 and CDR2 (germline): SGHNT, YYREEE (reference sequence). The CDR3 DNA reads TGTGCCAGCAGCTTACCGCAGGGGGGGACTGAAGCTTTCTTT. Translating it yields CASSLPQGGTEAFF.

This rearrangement joins TRBV6-5 to TRBJ1-5; 8 nucleotides agree with TRBD1. In germline, CDR1 is MNHEY, CDR2 SVGAGI. This CDR3 is built from 15 residues. Germline trimming cut 4 bases from V and 4 bases from J; bases unmatched to any gene: 6. CDR3 nucleotide sequence: TGTGCCAGCAGTTCCCGGGACAGGCCGAATCAGCCCCAGCATTTT. Translating gives CASSSRDRPNQPQHF.

The chain joins TRBV7-9 to TRBJ1-1, with 8 bases aligning to TRBD1. The V segment lost 5 bases and the J segment 5 bases; nucleotides outside the gene matches: 16. The CDR3 consists of 17 residues. Germline values: CDR1 SEHNR, CDR2 FQNEAQ (reference sequence). CDR3 residues: CASSPTSQGAGKTEAFF. CDR3 coding DNA: TGTGCCAGCAGCCCCACCAGCCAGGGGGCAGGAAAAACTGAAGCTTTCTTT.